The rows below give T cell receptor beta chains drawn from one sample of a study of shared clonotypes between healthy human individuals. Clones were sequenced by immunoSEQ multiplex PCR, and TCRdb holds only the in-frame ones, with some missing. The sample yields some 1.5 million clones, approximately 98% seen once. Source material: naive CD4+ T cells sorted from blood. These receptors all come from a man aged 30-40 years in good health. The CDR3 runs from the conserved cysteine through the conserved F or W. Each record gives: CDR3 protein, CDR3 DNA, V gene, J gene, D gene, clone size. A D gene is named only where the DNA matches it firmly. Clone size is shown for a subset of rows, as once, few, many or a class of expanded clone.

CASSVFGDFIYEQYF	TGTGCCAGCAGCGTTTTCGGGGACTTCATCTACGAGCAGTACTTC	TRBV9	TRBJ2-7	.	.
CASSFDKAYEQYF	TGTGCCAGCTCCTTTGACAAGGCCTACGAGCAGTACTTC	TRBV18	TRBJ2-7	.	.
CASDGDNAQFF	TGTGCCAGCGACGGTGACAATGCGCAGTTCTTC	TRBV21-1	TRBJ2-1	.	few
CASSKPKPTGGRFNEQFF	TGTGCCAGCAGCAAACCTAAGCCGACAGGGGGCAGGTTCAATGAGCAGTTCTTC	TRBV21-1	TRBJ2-1	.	.
CASSSHPSGQMNTEAFF	TGTGCCAGCAGCTCCCACCCATCAGGGCAAATGAACACTGAAGCTTTCTTT	TRBV7-2	TRBJ1-1	.	.
CASSNRDRYSYEQYF	TGTGCCAGCAGTAACCGGGACAGATACTCCTACGAGCAGTACTTC	TRBV27	TRBJ2-7	TRBD1	.
CASFSRVGWVF	TGTGCCAGCTTTAGCCGGGTCGGGTGGGTCTTC	TRBV19	TRBJ2-1	.	.
CASSPYLRDRVPTNEKLFF	TGTGCCAGCTCACCTTACCTCCGGGACAGGGTCCCAACTAATGAAAAACTGTTTTTT	TRBV18	TRBJ1-4	TRBD1	.
CASSKGEGQGNTYEQYF	TGTGCCAGCAGTAAGGGGGAAGGCCAGGGGAATACCTACGAGCAGTACTTC	TRBV11-1	TRBJ2-7	.	.
CATAPGAGEAETQYF	TGTGCTACGGCCCCCGGAGCGGGAGAGGCGGAGACCCAGTACTTC	TRBV12-5	TRBJ2-5	TRBD2	.
CASSLSFGSAYEQYF	TGTGCCAGCAGCTTATCATTCGGGAGCGCCTACGAGCAGTACTTC	TRBV7-8	TRBJ2-7	.	.
CSARQGGGYTF	TGCAGTGCTAGGCAGGGGGGAGGCTACACCTTC	TRBV20-1	TRBJ1-2	TRBD1	.
CASSPYLTSDTQYF	TGTGCCAGCTCACCCTACCTGACCTCAGATACGCAGTATTTT	TRBV18	TRBJ2-3	.	.
CARTSGPWGDQPQHF	TGCGCCAGAACCTCGGGACCCTGGGGGGATCAGCCCCAGCATTTT	TRBV23-1	TRBJ1-5	.	.
CASSELGFFGGYTF	TGTGCCAGCAGTGAATTGGGTTTCTTCGGCGGCTACACCTTC	TRBV6-1	TRBJ1-2	.	.
CASSRTRGHTEAFF	TGTGCCAGCAGCCGTACCAGGGGTCACACTGAAGCTTTCTTT	TRBV28	TRBJ1-1	.	.
CASSLLYEQYF	TGTGCCAGCAGTTTACTCTACGAGCAGTACTTC	TRBV28	TRBJ2-7	.	few
CASSLASGTGGGKLFF	TGTGCCAGCAGCTTAGCCTCCGGGACAGGGGGTGGTAAACTGTTTTTT	TRBV7-9	TRBJ1-4	TRBD1	.
CASSLKLAGVSETQYF	TGTGCCAGCAGCTTAAAACTAGCGGGAGTATCAGAGACCCAGTACTTC	TRBV11-3	TRBJ2-5	TRBD2	.
CASRGSVSYEQYF	TGTGCCAGCCGGGGTAGCGTCTCCTACGAGCAGTACTTC	TRBV6-1	TRBJ2-7	.	.
CASSLEGSGVRNTIYF	TGCGCCAGCAGCTTGGAGGGTTCGGGAGTCAGAAACACCATATATTTT	TRBV5-1	TRBJ1-3	.	.
CASTPDRPGTGELFF	TGTGCCAGCACCCCAGACCGTCCAGGCACCGGGGAGCTGTTTTTT	TRBV28	TRBJ2-2	.	.
CASGRASGTNEQFF	TGTGCCAGCGGGAGGGCTAGCGGGACGAATGAGCAGTTCTTC	TRBV2	TRBJ2-1	TRBD2	.
CASMQFSGTYNEQFF	TGCGCCAGCATGCAATTTAGCGGGACCTACAATGAGCAGTTCTTC	TRBV10-2	TRBJ2-1	TRBD2	.
CASSSRTSGNNEQFF	TGCGCCAGCAGCTCGCGGACTAGCGGAAACAATGAGCAGTTCTTC	TRBV5-1	TRBJ2-1	TRBD2	.
CASDSWRDFTDTQYF	TGTGCCAGCGATTCGTGGCGGGATTTCACAGATACGCAGTATTTT	TRBV7-9	TRBJ2-3	.	.
CASSLLGRVVQPQHF	TGTGCCAGCAGCTTATTAGGCCGGGTGGTTCAGCCCCAGCATTTT	TRBV7-6	TRBJ1-5	.	.
CASSPHRGGTQYF	TGTGCCAGCAGCCCCCACAGGGGAGGTACGCAGTATTTT	TRBV7-7	TRBJ2-3	.	once
CSTQWPGIDTQYF	TGCAGCACCCAATGGCCTGGTATAGATACGCAGTATTTT	TRBV29-1	TRBJ2-3	.	.
CASSFRGLAEAFF	TGTGCCAGCAGTTTTCGGGGGTTGGCTGAAGCTTTCTTT	TRBV27	TRBJ1-1	.	.
CASSVLVGYQPQHF	TGTGCCAGCAGTGTCCTTGTGGGTTATCAGCCCCAGCATTTT	TRBV28	TRBJ1-5	.	.
CACRTGPTGEQYF	TGCGCCTGCCGAACAGGGCCCACCGGGGAGCAGTACTTC	TRBV5-1	TRBJ2-7	.	.
CASSPLRAGELFF	TGTGCCAGCAGCCCCCTGCGAGCCGGGGAGCTGTTTTTT	TRBV4-2	TRBJ2-2	.	.
CASRQDYGYTF	TGTGCCAGCAGACAGGACTATGGCTACACCTTC	TRBV6-6	TRBJ1-2	.	.
CASSWRGSSGQGIYEQYF	TGTGCCAGCAGCTGGAGAGGGTCATCGGGACAGGGGATTTACGAGCAGTACTTC	TRBV7-2	TRBJ2-7	TRBD1	.
CASSERDRVNTEAFF	TGTGCCAGCAGTGAAAGGGACAGAGTGAACACTGAAGCTTTCTTT	TRBV25-1	TRBJ1-1	TRBD1	.
CASFDRKNDEQFF	TGTGCCAGCTTCGACAGGAAAAACGATGAGCAGTTCTTC	TRBV6-1	TRBJ2-1	.	.
CASSPTASPEQYF	TGTGCCAGCAGTCCCACGGCCTCCCCGGAGCAGTATTTT	TRBV6-6	TRBJ2-3	.	.
CASGGGSNQPQHF	TGCGCCAGCGGGGGCGGGAGCAATCAGCCCCAGCATTTT	TRBV10-2	TRBJ1-5	.	once
CASSPQEEAEAFF	TGTGCCAGCTCACCCCAGGAGGAAGCTGAAGCTTTCTTT	TRBV18	TRBJ1-1	.	.
CASSQPGLAVNEQFF	TGCGCCAGCAGCCAACCGGGACTAGCGGTCAATGAGCAGTTCTTC	TRBV4-1	TRBJ2-1	TRBD2	.
CASSPGSIYEQYF	TGTGCCAGCAGCCCTGGGTCCATTTACGAGCAGTACTTC	TRBV6-5	TRBJ2-7	.	once
CASSLSRGVRNEQFF	TGCGCCAGCAGCCTTTCCCGAGGGGTTCGGAATGAGCAGTTCTTC	TRBV4-1	TRBJ2-1	.	.
CASTPTGNTGELFF	TGTGCCAGTACCCCGACAGGGAACACCGGGGAGCTGTTTTTT	TRBV28	TRBJ2-2	.	few
CASSPPSSISYGYTF	TGTGCCAGCTCACCACCGAGTAGCATCTCCTATGGCTACACCTTC	TRBV18	TRBJ1-2	.	.
CASSQGMGPAYNEQFF	TGTGCCAGCAGCCAAGGTATGGGACCGGCCTACAATGAGCAGTTCTTC	TRBV14	TRBJ2-1	.	.
CASIKGDVAQPQHF	TGTGCCAGCATTAAGGGGGATGTGGCTCAGCCCCAGCATTTT	TRBV6-1	TRBJ1-5	.	.
CASSQINLNTEAFF	TGCGCCAGCAGCCAGATCAATTTGAACACTGAAGCTTTCTTT	TRBV4-1	TRBJ1-1	.	.
CASSFSSETQYF	TGTGCCAGCAGCTTTTCATCTGAGACCCAGTACTTC	TRBV7-2	TRBJ2-5	.	.
CASTSSASYNEQFF	TGCGCCAGCACCTCTAGCGCCTCCTACAATGAGCAGTTCTTC	TRBV5-1	TRBJ2-1	.	.
CASSERRARDTQYF	TGCGCCAGCAGTGAGAGGCGGGCCCGGGATACGCAGTATTTT	TRBV10-1	TRBJ2-3	.	.
CASSSQGAETEAFF	TGCGCCAGCAGCTCCCAGGGGGCGGAAACTGAAGCTTTCTTT	TRBV5-1	TRBJ1-1	TRBD1	.
CASSLVGGGTGELFF	TGTGCCAGCAGCTTGGTAGGGGGCGGGACCGGGGAGCTGTTTTTT	TRBV5-4	TRBJ2-2	TRBD1	.
CASSPRGHEQYF	TGTGCCAGCAGTCCCCGTGGACACGAGCAGTACTTC	TRBV6-5	TRBJ2-7	.	.
CASSPGRRVVQETQYF	TGTGCCAGCAGTCCAGGGAGGAGGGTAGTGCAAGAGACCCAGTACTTC	TRBV27	TRBJ2-5	.	.
CASRVRQGGYGYTF	TGTGCCAGCAGAGTGCGACAGGGAGGGTATGGCTACACCTTC	TRBV7-2	TRBJ1-2	TRBD1	.
CASSPDRSGEAFF	TGTGCCAGCTCACCGGACAGGTCGGGGGAAGCTTTCTTT	TRBV18	TRBJ1-1	TRBD1	.